The next 4 T cell receptor beta chains were all read from a single sample in a study of blood T cell repertoires in COVID-19. TCRdb keeps only in-frame clones here, not all; method: immunoSEQ multiplex PCR. Among about 230,000 clones, 80% to 90% were seen once, and the ten largest hold roughly 3.7%. Material for sequencing was PBMCs or T cells enriched from blood (not recorded which). The receptors were gathered from a woman in her 30s who had been exposed to COVID-19.

This CDR3 is CATMSFHRLPRNTIYF. DNA of the CDR3: TGTGCGACCATGAGCTTCCACCGACTGCCTAGAAACACCATATATTTT. The chain joins TRBV21-1 to TRBJ1-3. TRBV21-1 is described as a pseudogene. This CDR3 is 16 amino acids long.

This chain joins TRBV24-1 and TRBJ1-5; D is possibly TRBD1 (6 bases). CDR1 is KGHDR, CDR2 SFDVKD, per germline. V was shortened by 4 bases and J by 7 bases, with 13 bases between the two germline ends. The CDR3 is 14 residues long. The CDR3 here is CATSETTGLQPQHF. The CDR3 DNA reads TGTGCCACCAGTGAGACGACAGGCTTGCAGCCCCAGCATTTT.

The chain uses TRBV28 and TRBJ2-6, with D unresolved. CDR1 and CDR2 (germline): MDHEN, SYDVKM. V lost 6 bases and J lost 0, with 12 bases in between. The CDR3 length is 16 residues. The chain's CDR3 is CASSEWRSSGANVLTF. The CDR3 DNA sequence: TGTGCCAGCAGCGAATGGCGGAGCTCTGGGGCCAACGTCCTGACTTTC.

The gene calls are TRBV23-1 and TRBJ1-1, with 8 nucleotides matching TRBD1. TRBV23-1 is an open reading frame whose function is uncertain. V was clipped by 4 bases and J by 3 bases; unmatched bases: 4. The CDR3 covers 14 residues. The CDR3 DNA follows: TGCGCCAGCAGTCCAGCGGGACAGGACACTGAAGCTTTCTTT. As protein: CASSPAGQDTEAFF.